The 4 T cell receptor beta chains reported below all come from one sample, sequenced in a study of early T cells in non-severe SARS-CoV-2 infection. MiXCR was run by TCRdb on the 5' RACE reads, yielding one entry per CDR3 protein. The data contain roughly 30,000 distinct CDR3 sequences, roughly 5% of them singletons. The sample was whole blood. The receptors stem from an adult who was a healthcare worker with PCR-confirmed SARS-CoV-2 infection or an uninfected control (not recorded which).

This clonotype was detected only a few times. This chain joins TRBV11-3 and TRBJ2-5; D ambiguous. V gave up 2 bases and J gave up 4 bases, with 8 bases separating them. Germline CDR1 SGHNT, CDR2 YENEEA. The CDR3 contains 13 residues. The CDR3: CASSLRIGETQYF. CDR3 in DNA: TGTGCCAGCAGCTTACGAATCGGAGAGACCCAGTACTTC.

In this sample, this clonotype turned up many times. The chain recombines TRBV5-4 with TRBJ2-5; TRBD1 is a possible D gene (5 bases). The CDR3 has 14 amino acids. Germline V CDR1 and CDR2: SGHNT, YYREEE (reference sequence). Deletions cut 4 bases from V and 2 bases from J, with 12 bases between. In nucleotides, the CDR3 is TGTGCCAGCAGCACAGGACCGATACAAGAGACCCAGTACTTC. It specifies CASSTGPIQETQYF.

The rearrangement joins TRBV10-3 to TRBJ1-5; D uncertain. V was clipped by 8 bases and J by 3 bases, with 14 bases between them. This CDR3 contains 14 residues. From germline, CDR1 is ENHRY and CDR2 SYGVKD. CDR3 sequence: CAIGFRGDNQPQHF. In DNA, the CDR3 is TGTGCCATCGGTTTCAGAGGAGACAATCAGCCCCAGCATTTT.

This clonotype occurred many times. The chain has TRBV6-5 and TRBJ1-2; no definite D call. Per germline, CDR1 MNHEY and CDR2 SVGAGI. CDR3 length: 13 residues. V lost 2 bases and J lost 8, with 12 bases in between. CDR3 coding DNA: TGTGCCAGCAGTTACCGACACAGTAGCGGCTACACCTTC. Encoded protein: CASSYRHSSGYTF.